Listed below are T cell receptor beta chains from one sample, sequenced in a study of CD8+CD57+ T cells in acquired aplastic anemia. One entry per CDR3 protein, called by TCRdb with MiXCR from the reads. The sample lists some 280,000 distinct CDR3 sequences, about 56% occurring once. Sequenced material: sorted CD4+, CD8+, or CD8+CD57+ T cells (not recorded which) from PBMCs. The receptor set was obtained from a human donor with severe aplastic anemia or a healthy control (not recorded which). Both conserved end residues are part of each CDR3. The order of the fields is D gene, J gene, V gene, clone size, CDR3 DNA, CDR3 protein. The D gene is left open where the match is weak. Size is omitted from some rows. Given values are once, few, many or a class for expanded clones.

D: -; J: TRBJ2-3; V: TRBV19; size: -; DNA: TGTGCCAGTAGTATTAGGCTGAACACAGATACGCAGTATTTT; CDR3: CASSIRLNTDTQYF
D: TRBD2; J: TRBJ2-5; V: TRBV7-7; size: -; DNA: TGTGCCAGCAGCTTAGACCCTCCCGGGGGGCAAGAGACCCAGTACTTC; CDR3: CASSLDPPGGQETQYF
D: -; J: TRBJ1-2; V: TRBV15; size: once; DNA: TGTGCCACCAGCAGAGATACGGTTGGGGGCTACACCTTC; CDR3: CATSRDTVGGYTF
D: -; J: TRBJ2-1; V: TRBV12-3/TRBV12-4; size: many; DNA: TGTGCCAGCAATGGCGGGAATGAGCAGTTCTTC; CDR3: CASNGGNEQFF
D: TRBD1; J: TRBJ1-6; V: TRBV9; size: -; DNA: TGTGCCAGCAGCGTAGCTGAAGGGGGACAGTCACCCCTCCACTTT; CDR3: CASSVAEGGQSPLHF
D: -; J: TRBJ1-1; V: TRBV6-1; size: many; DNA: TGTGCCAGCAGTGAAATGAGGGGAACTGAAGCTTTCTTT; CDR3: CASSEMRGTEAFF
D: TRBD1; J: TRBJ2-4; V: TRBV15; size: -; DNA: TGTGCCACCAGCACAGGACAGGGAGGTTTCAAAAACATTCAGTACTTC; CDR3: CATSTGQGGFKNIQYF
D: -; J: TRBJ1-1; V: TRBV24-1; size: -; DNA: TGTGCCACCAGTGAAGATGACACGAACACTGAAGCTTTCTTT; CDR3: CATSEDDTNTEAFF
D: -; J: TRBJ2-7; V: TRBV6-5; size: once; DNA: TGTGCCAGCAGCCGCTCGTTCGACACGGCCTACGAGCAGTACTTC; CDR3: CASSRSFDTAYEQYF
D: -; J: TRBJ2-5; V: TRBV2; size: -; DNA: TGTGCCAGCAGTGTGGAAACAGGCACAGAGACCCAGTACTTC; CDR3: CASSVETGTETQYF
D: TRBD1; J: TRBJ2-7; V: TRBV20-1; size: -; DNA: TGCAGTGCTAGAGATGACAGGGGTCCCAACGAGCAGTACTTC; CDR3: CSARDDRGPNEQYF
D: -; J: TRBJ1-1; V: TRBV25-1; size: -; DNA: TGTGCCAGCAGTGAATCTGGGCCCCTCCACATGAACACTGAAGCTTTCTTT; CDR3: CASSESGPLHMNTEAFF
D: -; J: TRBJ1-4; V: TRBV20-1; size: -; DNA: TGCAGTGCTAGAGATTCTCGGGCAACTAATGAAAAACTGTTTTTT; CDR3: CSARDSRATNEKLFF
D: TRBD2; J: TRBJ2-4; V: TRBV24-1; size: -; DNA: TGTGCCACCAGTGGGGGCGGGGCGGGGGAAAACATTCAGTACTTC; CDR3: CATSGGGAGENIQYF
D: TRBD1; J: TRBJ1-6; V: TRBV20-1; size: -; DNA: TGCAGTGCGAACCCCGGGACAGGGGTAGGTTCACCCCTCCACTTT; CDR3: CSANPGTGVGSPLHF
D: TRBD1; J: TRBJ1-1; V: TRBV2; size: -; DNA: TGTGCCAGCCCTACAGGGGCTAGGAACACTGAAGCTTTCTTT; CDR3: CASPTGARNTEAFF
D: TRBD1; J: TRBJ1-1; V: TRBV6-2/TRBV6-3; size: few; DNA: TGTGCCAGCAGTTACCCCACAGGGGTAGGTGGCACTGAAGCTTTCTTT; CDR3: CASSYPTGVGGTEAFF
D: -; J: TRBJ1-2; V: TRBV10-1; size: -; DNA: TGCGCCAGCAGTGATCCGATAACTAACTATGGCTACACCTTC; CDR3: CASSDPITNYGYTF
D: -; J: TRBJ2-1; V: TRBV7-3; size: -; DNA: TGTGCCAGCAGCTTAAAAGGCCGCAATGAGCAGTTCTTC; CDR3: CASSLKGRNEQFF
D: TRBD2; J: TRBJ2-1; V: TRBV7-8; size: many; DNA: TGTGCCAGCAGCTACGGGACTAGCGGGGACAATGAGCAGTTCTTC; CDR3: CASSYGTSGDNEQFF
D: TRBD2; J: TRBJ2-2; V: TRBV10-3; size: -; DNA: TGTGCCATGCCTCTAGCGGGGGGCAATCCGAACACCGGGGAGCTGTTTTTT; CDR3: CAMPLAGGNPNTGELFF
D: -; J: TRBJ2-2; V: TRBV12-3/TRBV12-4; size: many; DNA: TGTGCCAGCAGTTTACTTTCTCCGACCGGGGAGCTGTTTTTT; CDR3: CASSLLSPTGELFF
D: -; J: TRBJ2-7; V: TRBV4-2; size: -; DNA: TGTGCCAGCAGCCAAGATAACAGGGATAGCTCCTACGAGCAGTACTTC; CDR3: CASSQDNRDSSYEQYF
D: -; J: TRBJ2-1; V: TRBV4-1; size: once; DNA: TGCGCCAGCAGCCAGAGGCACAACAATGAGCAGTTCTTC; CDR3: CASSQRHNNEQFF
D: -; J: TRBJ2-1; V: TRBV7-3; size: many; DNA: TGTGCCAGCAGCTTCGACAGGAACGAGCAGTTCTTC; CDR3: CASSFDRNEQFF
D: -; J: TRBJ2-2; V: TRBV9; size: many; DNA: TGTGCCAGCAGCGTAGAGGCGCGGACCGGGGAGCTGTTTTTT; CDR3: CASSVEARTGELFF
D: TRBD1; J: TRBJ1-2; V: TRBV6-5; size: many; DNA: TGTGCCAGCAGTTACGGACTCCTGACAGGGGCCCCCCTTGGCTACACCTTC; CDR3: CASSYGLLTGAPLGYTF
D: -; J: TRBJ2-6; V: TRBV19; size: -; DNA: TGTGCCAGTAGTACACAGGGTAAATCTGGGGCCAACGTCCCGACTTTC; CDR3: CASSTQGKSGANVPTF
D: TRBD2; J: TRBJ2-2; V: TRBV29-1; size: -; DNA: TGCAGCGGACTACGCGGGAGGGCCGGGGAGCTGTTTTTT; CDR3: CSGLRGRAGELFF
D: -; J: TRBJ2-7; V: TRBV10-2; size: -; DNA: TGTGCCAGTAGCCGGACCCTAGCCTACGAGCAGTACTTC; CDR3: CASSRTLAYEQYF
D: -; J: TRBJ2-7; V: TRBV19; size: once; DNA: TGCGCCAGTAGTATACGACAGACAAGCTCCTACGAGCAGTACTTC; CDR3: CASSIRQTSSYEQYF
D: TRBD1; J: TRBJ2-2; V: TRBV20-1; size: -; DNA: TGCAGTGCTGACCCTCGGACAGGGATAGGCGAGCTGTTTTTT; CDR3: CSADPRTGIGELFF
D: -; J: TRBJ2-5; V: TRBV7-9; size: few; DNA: TGTGCCAGCAGCAGCAAAACTAGTAGGGAGACCCAGTACTTC; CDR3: CASSSKTSRETQYF
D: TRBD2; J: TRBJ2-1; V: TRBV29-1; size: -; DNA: TGCAGCGTTGCAGGACTAGCGGGAGTAGGCTACAATGAGCAGTTCTTC; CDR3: CSVAGLAGVGYNEQFF
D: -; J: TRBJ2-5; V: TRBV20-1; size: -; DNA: TGCAGTGCTAGAGATCTGTTGGACAGCGAGACCCAGTACTTC; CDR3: CSARDLLDSETQYF
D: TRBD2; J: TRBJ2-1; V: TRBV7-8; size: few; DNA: TGTGCCAGCAGCTTAGAACTAGCGGGAGGCAGGCAGTTCTTC; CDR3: CASSLELAGGRQFF
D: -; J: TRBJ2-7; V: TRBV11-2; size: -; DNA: TGTGCCAGCAGCTTAGCGTCAGGGAATTCGTACGAGCAGTACTTC; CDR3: CASSLASGNSYEQYF
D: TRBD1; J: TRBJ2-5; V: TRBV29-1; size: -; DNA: TGCAGCGTTCGCGGTATGGGACAGGCACAAGAGACCCAGTACTTC; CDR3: CSVRGMGQAQETQYF
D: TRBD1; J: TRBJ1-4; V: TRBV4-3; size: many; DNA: TGCGCCAGCAGCCAAGATCCGGGACAGGGGCGGGAAAAACTGTTTTTT; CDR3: CASSQDPGQGREKLFF
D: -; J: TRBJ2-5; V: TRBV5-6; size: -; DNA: TGTGCCAGCAGCTTGGAAGGGGGGCTAGCGGAGACCCAGTACTTC; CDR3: CASSLEGGLAETQYF
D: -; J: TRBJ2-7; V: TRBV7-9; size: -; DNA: TGTGCCAGCAACCGAGGGGGGGTGTACTACGAGCAGTACTTC; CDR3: CASNRGGVYYEQYF
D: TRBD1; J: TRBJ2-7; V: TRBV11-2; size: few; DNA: TGTGCCAGCAGCGCCTGGGACAGGGGGTCCCACGAGCAGTACTTC; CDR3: CASSAWDRGSHEQYF
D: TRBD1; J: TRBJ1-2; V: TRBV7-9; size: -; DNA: TGTGCCAGCAGCCCCCGGACAGGGTGGGAGTATGGCTACACCTTC; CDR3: CASSPRTGWEYGYTF
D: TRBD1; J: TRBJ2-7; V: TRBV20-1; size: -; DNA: TGCAGTGCAACGACAGGGCTCGAGCAGTACTTC; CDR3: CSATTGLEQYF